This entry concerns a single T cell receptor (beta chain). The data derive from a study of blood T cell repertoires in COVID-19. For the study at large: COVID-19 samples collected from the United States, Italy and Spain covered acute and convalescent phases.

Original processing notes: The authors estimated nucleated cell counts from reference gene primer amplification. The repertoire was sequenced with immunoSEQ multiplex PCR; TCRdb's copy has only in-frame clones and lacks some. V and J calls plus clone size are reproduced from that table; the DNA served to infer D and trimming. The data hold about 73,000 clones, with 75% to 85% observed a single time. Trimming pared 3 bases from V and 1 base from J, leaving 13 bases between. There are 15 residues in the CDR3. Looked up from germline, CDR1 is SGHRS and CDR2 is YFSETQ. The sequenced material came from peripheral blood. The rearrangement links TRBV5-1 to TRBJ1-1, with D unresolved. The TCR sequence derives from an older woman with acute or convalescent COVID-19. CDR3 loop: CASSSLGRGNTEAFF. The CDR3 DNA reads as TGCGCCAGCAGCTCTCTTGGACGGGGGAACACTGAAGCTTTCTTT.